The present T cell receptor beta chain was sequenced within a study of regulatory T cells in long-lasting Graves disease (dated by TCRdb to the early 2020s). At the level of the whole study: Newly diagnosed Graves' disease patients had taken antithyroid drugs for less than 3 months. This study used TCR sequencing and RNA sequencing of peripheral blood to compare persistent Graves' disease patients against newly diagnosed Graves' disease patients. The study was conducted in China and was registered as a clinical trial. A total of some 35 samples underwent TCR sequencing, from about 13 patients with persistent Graves' disease and 20 or so patients with newly diagnosed Graves' disease.

Library construction relied on multiplex PCR. For sequencing, an Illumina HiSeq 4000 was employed. iRepertoire HTBI primers and Arm-PCR amplification of CDR3 regions were used to construct TCR beta libraries. Before sequencing, the PCR products went through gel purification. The original pipeline was this. Across samples, 62 TRBV and 13 to 15 TRBJ segments were identified and used for gene usage analysis of CDR3 amino acid clonotypes. COPE and FqMerger were used to merge the filtered high-quality paired reads into contigs. BLAST was used to align contigs to IMGT TRBV, TRBD and TRBJ reference genes, with CDR3 defined following IMGT. Clonotypes above 0.1% frequency were classified as highly expanded clones. Shannon entropy served as the measure of repertoire diversity, while the Gini coefficient captured V-J evenness. A clonotype found in more than one individual was treated as public. TCRdb ran its own pipeline on the public reads, namely fastp trimming at Q25 and MiXCR clone calling, and kept in-frame beta chains. Here each entry gathers all rows of one CDR3 protein and keeps the most common genes and DNA. TCRdb's processing, not the authors', yielded these V and J calls. Present in this sample are 350,000 to 450,000 distinct CDR3 sequences, more than 12% of which were seen just once. Around 17% of the sample comes from the top ten.

The time point tag for this specimen amounts to: newly diagnosed GD, antithyroid drugs for less than 3 months. RNA was extracted from PBMCs in TRIzol for both TCR sequencing and RNA sequencing. The diagnosis of Graves' disease was made according to American Thyroid Association guidelines. Recruitment of patients was carried out at an endocrinology department in Xi'an, China. Each patient gave approximately 10 milliliters of peripheral blood, collected in an EDTA anticoagulant tube. Ficoll Paque Plus density gradient separation was used to isolate PBMCs, and no further T cell sorting was performed. RNA quality was checked with an Agilent 2100 Bioanalyzer and agarose gel, and concentration with a NanoDrop 2000. This clonotype was seen only a few times. This clone's antigen is unknown. Per-nucleotide qualities are absent, and no much larger clonotype sits a single base away. Trimming accounts for 6 bases at V and 6 bases at J, while the number of junction bases matched to no gene is 7. Including cysteine and phenylalanine, the CDR3 has 14 amino acids. Only the CDR3 DNA stays, 42 bases, in frame from base 1. CDR1 and CDR2 are read off the germline V gene (reference sequence) as PRHDT and FYEKMQ.

Study-wide conclusions, independent of this receptor: Persistent patients shared more public clonotypes among themselves (around 2,500) than newly diagnosed patients did (over 950). TRBV28, TRBJ1-2 and TRBJ2-5 were preferentially used in persistent disease, while TRBV20-1 and TRBJ2-1 were favored in newly diagnosed disease. Because the primary lesion, thyroid tissue, could not be accessed, the study looked at peripheral blood alone. Persistent Graves' disease patients showed lower TCR Shannon entropy and fewer highly expanded clones than newly diagnosed patients, suggesting clonal expansion. The authors noted that the small sample size was a limitation that may lower accuracy. Only the TCR beta chain was sequenced and analyzed.

The same sample was also used in a study of T cells in Graves' hyperthyroidism and ophthalmopathy. Per the second study: Graves' hyperthyroidism was defined as stable when no progression to ophthalmopathy occurred over 18 months of follow-up. Hyperthyroidism patients were aged 18 to 65 years and newly diagnosed, with disease duration of less than 2 months. Patients with uncontrolled infections, other autoimmune diseases, pregnancy or lactation were excluded. Diagnoses relied on clinical symptoms, serum thyroxine and TRAb, thyroid ultrasound and orbital computed tomography. The first round of RT-PCR for the TCR CDR3 was performed with the HTBI primer set and the Qiagen OneStep RT-PCR kit. Most expanded thyroid clonotypes (frequency above 0.001) were also detected in blood, suggesting blood repertoires may reflect thyroid immune responses. In cross-validation, a model built on a 13 V-J signature told ophthalmopathy apart from stable hyperthyroidism with roughly 87% sensitivity and around 81% specificity, and in testing the same model reached 80%/75%. In validation, progression to ophthalmopathy was predicted by the model with 70.59% sensitivity and around 76% specificity, a median of around 6.5 months before onset. To identify TCR V-J signatures that set the groups apart, the researchers used a discovery cohort of about a hundred patients, made up of roughly 40 with Graves' ophthalmopathy and 57 with stable Graves' hyperthyroidism. Whether ophthalmopathy could be predicted prospectively was tested in an independent validation cohort made up of 18 to 20 hyperthyroidism patients plus 17 patients who later progressed to ophthalmopathy. The 95 to 100 discovery patients were randomly split 7:3 into training and test sets. In more than five Graves' hyperthyroidism patients, the study also compared T-cell repertoires from thyroid tissue with T-cell repertoires from blood. After sampling, hyperthyroidism patients received methimazole starting at 30 mg daily, and ophthalmopathy patients received high-dose intravenous methylprednisolone. The libraries were constructed in a second round of multiplex PCR and then size-selected and purified. The libraries were sequenced on an Illumina HiSeq2000 using paired-end 100 bp reads. Raw data were processed with SOAPnuke, discarding reads with adapters, uncalled bases, mean Phred below 15, or no exact constant-primer or identifier match. High-quality paired reads were merged using COPE v1.2.5, and each unique nucleotide sequence was defined as a clonotype. MiTCR v1.1 was used to align clonotypes to the IMGT TRBV, TRBD and TRBJ reference segments. The analysis was restricted to V-J combinations with a frequency above 0.0001, which together covered 98% to 99.2% of the repertoires. A TCS score was defined as the ratio between F50 (clonal expansion) and ExV (chaos), using BLOSUM62-based TCRdist between CDR3 peptides within each V-J. Welch's t-statistics and random forest reduced 450 to 600 V-J features to 13, which were used in a naive Bayes classifier (R e1071). Sample size was not statistically predetermined, and investigators were not blinded to group allocation. The paper reports TCR Vbeta CDR3 sequencing of over 120 peripheral blood samples: approximately 43 ophthalmopathy, under 80 hyperthyroidism and approximately 17 progressor patients.

The receptor was isolated from a woman aged 25 to 39 with Graves disease. Donor details come from another sample of the same person, matched by shared clones. Recombination joined TRBV13 with TRBJ2-2; the junction holds 7 bases that match TRBD1. The sequenced sample was peripheral blood mononuclear cells (PBMCs), obtained at new diagnosis, from a patient treated with antithyroid drugs. The CDR3 has the sequence CASSPDRAAGELFF. The nucleotides are TGTGCCAGCAGTCCCGACAGGGCGGCCGGGGAGCTGTTTTTT.